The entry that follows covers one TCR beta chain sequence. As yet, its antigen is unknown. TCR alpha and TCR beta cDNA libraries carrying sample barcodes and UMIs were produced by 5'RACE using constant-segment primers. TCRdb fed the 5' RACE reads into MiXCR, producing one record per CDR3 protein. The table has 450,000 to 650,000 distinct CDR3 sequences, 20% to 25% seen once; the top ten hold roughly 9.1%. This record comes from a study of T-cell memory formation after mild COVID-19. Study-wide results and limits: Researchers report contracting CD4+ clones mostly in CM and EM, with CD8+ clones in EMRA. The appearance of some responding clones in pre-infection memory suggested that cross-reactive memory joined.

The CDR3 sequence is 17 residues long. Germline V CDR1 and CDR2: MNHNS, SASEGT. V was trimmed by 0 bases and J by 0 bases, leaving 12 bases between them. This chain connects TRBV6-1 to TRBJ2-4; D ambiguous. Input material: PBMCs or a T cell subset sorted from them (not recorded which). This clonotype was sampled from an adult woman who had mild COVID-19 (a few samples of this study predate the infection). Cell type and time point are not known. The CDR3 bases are TGTGCCAGCAGTGAAGCCTCCCTCCTTCTAGCCAAAAACATTCAGTACTTC. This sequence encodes CASSEASLLLAKNIQYF.